Sequencing of this T cell receptor beta chain was carried out in a study of blood T cells in healthy people across ages. Overall study context: About one barcoded TCR beta cDNA was captured per two T cells.

A second about 6 to 12 cycle PCR used barcoded and J-beta primers. From the 5' RACE reads, TCRdb called clonotypes with MiXCR, one entry per CDR3 protein. The repertoire holds 760,000 or so distinct CDR3 sequences, with roughly 25% as singletons. From germline, CDR1 is SGHVS and CDR2 FQNEAQ. The CDR3 has 16 amino acids. V was pared by 6 bases and J by 2 bases, with 12 bases of the junction left unmatched. This clonotype was counted a few times. Aged roughly 6 to 90, donors were systemically healthy Caucasians from Russia. These same data were also listed under a study on T cells of mothers and their children. That report adds: Every microgram of extracted RNA entered cDNA synthesis, around 1.6 ug per 15 ul.

The specimen sequenced was blood. The chain recombines TRBV7-8 with TRBJ2-5, with 7 bases matching TRBD2. The sequence came from a boy between 10 and 17 years old in good health. The CDR3 DNA follows: TGTGCCAGCAGTTCCCGACGGGGGGTCAGACAAGAGACCCAGTACTTC. Protein sequence: CASSSRRGVRQETQYF. Variable domain in full (rest from reference TRBV7-8 and TRBJ2-5): GAGVSQSPRYKVAKRGQDVALRCDPISGHVSLFWYQQALGQGPEFLTYFQNEAQLDKSGLPSDRFFAERPEGSVSTLKIQRTQQEDSAVYLCASSSRRGVRQETQYFGPGTRLLVL.